Here is one TCR beta chain with its context. The record originates from a study of blood T cell repertoires in COVID-19. Germline V CDR1 and CDR2: LGHNA, YNFKEQ. CDR3 length: 15 residues. With V trimmed by 1 base and J by 6 bases, 6 bases remained unmatched. The data were produced by immunoSEQ multiplex PCR, yet TCRdb's version contains in-frame clones alone and is incomplete. The repertoire holds 65,000 to 90,000 clones, approximately 88% seen once, with 2.5% to 3% in the top ten. The V gene is TRBV4-2, the J gene TRBJ1-5, with 7 nucleotides matching TRBD1. The sequence derives from a man of 80 years or more with active or convalescent COVID-19. Material: peripheral blood. CDR3 loop: CASSQVDRAGQPQHF. CDR3 nucleotides: TGTGCCAGCAGCCAAGTCGACAGGGCAGGTCAGCCCCAGCATTTT.